This T cell receptor beta chain stems from a study of T cells in Graves' hyperthyroidism and ophthalmopathy. V dropped 4 bases and J dropped 5 bases, with 17 bases sitting between them. The CDR3 length is 16 residues. Looked up from germline, CDR1 is SEHNR and CDR2 is FQNEAQ (reference sequence). This clonotype was seen a handful of times. The antigen is unknown. Amplification yielded TCR beta CDR3 regions, with RNA transcripts as the source. Initially, a first-round RT-PCR of the TCR CDR3 employed the HTBI primer set. TCRdb re-analysed the multiplex PCR reads in MiXCR, keeping a single row per CDR3 protein. Of 800,000 or so distinct CDR3 sequences in the sample, over 35% were seen once. Study-wide findings and caveats: Ophthalmopathy was distinguished from stable hyperthyroidism by 13 V-J signatures.

This TCR was recovered from a man between 18 and 29 years old with Graves' hyperthyroidism. V and J are TRBV7-9 and TRBJ2-2, with D possibly being TRBD2 (5 bases). The sample was blood. In DNA, the CDR3 is TGTGCCAGCAGCTCAACGGCGGGCGGTGAGACCGGGGAGCTGTTTTTT. Protein: CASSSTAGGETGELFF.